Following are 23 T cell receptor beta chains from one sample sequenced in a study of cytomegalovirus exposure and HLA in healthy donors. The PCR ran on 60 Vbeta and 13 Jbeta primers. Only in-frame clones appear in the TCRdb table, and some are missing; sequencing was by immunoSEQ multiplex PCR. The sample lists about 240,000 clones, about 85% occurring once. Sequenced material: PBMCs. Receptors were obtained from a girl aged 2 to 10 in good health and CMV-seronegative.

The rearrangement uses TRBV29-1 and TRBJ1-2; no clear D. The ends were cut back, 4 bases at V and 0 bases at J, with 9 bases in the middle. Germline V gene sequence: CDR1 SQVTM, CDR2 ANQGSEA. The CDR3 extends over 13 amino acids. CDR3 region: CSVGVRTNYGYTF. CDR3 bases: TGCAGCGTTGGTGTGCGAACTAACTATGGCTACACCTTC.

V is TRBV6-4 and J is TRBJ1-1; maybe TRBD1 (5 bases). V shed 3 bases and J shed 3 bases, with 11 bases lying between them. The CDR3 loop spans 14 amino acids. Germline CDR1 reads MRHNA; CDR2 reads SNTAGT. CDR3 in DNA: TGTGCCAGCAGTGAGTACAGGATTGACACTGAAGCTTTCTTT. This gives the protein CASSEYRIDTEAFF.

The genes are TRBV5-1 and TRBJ2-5; 7 bases map to TRBD1. The CDR3 has 15 amino acids. Germline lookup yields CDR1 SGHRS and CDR2 YFSETQ. After removal of 4 bases from V and 3 bases from J, the junction contained 9 bases not matched to a gene. The CDR3 region is CASSATGTAKETQYF. In DNA form, the CDR3 reads TGCGCCAGCAGCGCGACCGGGACAGCAAAAGAGACCCAGTACTTC.

The chain combines TRBV5-1 with TRBJ2-5, with 9 bases matching TRBD2. TRBJ2-7 explains the end of the DNA better; the J call may be wrong. The CDR3 runs 14 residues. Germline V lookup: CDR1 SGHRS, CDR2 YFSETQ. The CDR3 sequence: CASSDATSGYEQYF. The CDR3 region has the DNA TGCGCCAGCAGCGACGCGACTAGCGGATACGAGCAGTACTTC.

In its sample, this clone was seen a few times. V usage is TRBV19 and J usage is TRBJ2-7; D is uncertain. Germline lookup yields CDR1 LNHDA and CDR2 SQIVND (reference sequence). V shed 0 bases and J shed 1 base, with 7 bases lying between them. This CDR3 has 14 residues. This CDR3 reads CASSIEARSYEQYF. CDR3 nucleotides: TGTGCCAGTAGTATAGAGGCCAGATCCTACGAGCAGTACTTC.

The V call is TRBV18, the J call TRBJ2-5; D is possibly TRBD2 (5 bases). This CDR3 is 14 amino acids long. Trimming removed 1 base at V and 3 bases at J, with 9 bases between. Germline assignment: CDR1 KGHSH and CDR2 LQKENI. CDR3: CASSPLQEEETQYF. In DNA form, the CDR3 reads TGTGCCAGCTCACCACTGCAGGAGGAAGAGACCCAGTACTTC.

The rearrangement links TRBV7-8 to TRBJ2-2; 9 nucleotides line up with TRBD2. Looked up from germline, CDR1 is SGHVS and CDR2 is FQNEAQ. The CDR3 is 17 residues long. The trim removed 4 bases at V and 4 bases at J, leaving 10 bases unmatched. CDR3 region: CASSSGGTSRITGELFF. The CDR3 DNA reads as TGTGCCAGCAGCTCAGGGGGGACTAGCCGTATCACCGGGGAGCTGTTTTTT.

The chain combines TRBV29-1 with TRBJ2-3; D is unresolved. This CDR3 has 13 residues. Germline CDR1 reads SQVTM; CDR2 reads ANQGSEA. Trimming removed 4 bases at V and 2 bases at J, with 10 bases between. The DNA of the CDR3 is TGCAGCGTTGGACTGCCCCCCACAGATACGCAGTATTTT. It encodes CSVGLPPTDTQYF.

The chain uses TRBV5-1 and TRBJ2-7, with D maybe TRBD2 (5 bases). The CDR3 totals 14 residues. V was trimmed by 0 bases and J by 2 bases, leaving 9 bases between them. CDR1 is SGHRS, CDR2 YFSETQ, per germline. Here the CDR3 DNA reads TGCGCCAGCAGCTTGGCCGGGAATACCTACGAGCAGTACTTC. Its protein product is CASSLAGNTYEQYF.

The gene calls are TRBV4-2 and TRBJ2-5; 11 bases line up with TRBD2. Germline CDR1 reads LGHNA; CDR2 reads YNFKEQ. V was pared by 4 bases and J by 6 bases, with 7 bases of the junction left unmatched. The CDR3 is 15 residues long. The CDR3 spells CASSLTLAGGKTQYF. CDR3 DNA sequence: TGTGCCAGCAGCCTCACCCTAGCGGGGGGAAAGACCCAGTACTTC.

This chain links TRBV18 with TRBJ2-5; no firm D call. The CDR3 totals 11 residues. The V end lost 4 bases, the J end lost 5 bases, and 5 bases lay between the germline ends. In germline, CDR1 is KGHSH, CDR2 LQKENI. In DNA form, the CDR3 reads TGTGCCAGCTCACTTGGCGAGACCCAGTACTTC. The encoded protein is CASSLGETQYF.

The chain couples TRBV5-1 to TRBJ2-3, with TRBD2 matching 7 bases. This CDR3 spans 15 amino acids. Germline V gene lookup returns CDR1 SGHRS and CDR2 YFSETQ. V dropped 0 bases and J dropped 3; count of bases not matched to a gene: 4. The CDR3 nucleotides are TGCGCCAGCAGCTTGGGGTCTAGCGGAACAGATACGCAGTATTTT. It is translated as CASSLGSSGTDTQYF.

The chain recombines TRBV5-5 with TRBJ1-4; the D gene is possibly TRBD1 (5 bases). This CDR3 is 15 amino acids long. In germline, CDR1 is SGHKS, CDR2 YYEKEE (reference sequence). Deletions cut 2 bases from V and 0 bases from J, with 8 bases between. CDR3 DNA sequence: TGTGCCAGCAGCTTAGCAGGGTCAACTAATGAAAAACTGTTTTTT. It specifies CASSLAGSTNEKLFF.

This sequence joins TRBV7-2 and TRBJ2-3; 8 nucleotides match TRBD1. Germline CDR1 reads SGHTA; CDR2 reads FQGNSA. J was trimmed by 0 bases and V by 5 bases; bases with no gene match: 4. The CDR3 sequence is 15 residues long. Here the CDR3 DNA reads TGTGCCAGCAGCGGGCGGGACAGGAGCACAGATACGCAGTATTTT. The encoded protein is CASSGRDRSTDTQYF.

The rearrangement uses TRBV6-6 and TRBJ2-7, with 9 bases lining up with TRBD1. There are 15 residues in the CDR3. The trim removed 6 bases at V and 0 bases at J, leaving 6 bases unmatched. Looked up from germline, CDR1 is MNHNY and CDR2 is SVGAGI (reference sequence). The chain's CDR3 is CASSNRQGGSYEQYF. The CDR3 DNA reads as TGTGCCAGCAGCAATCGACAGGGGGGCTCCTACGAGCAGTACTTC.

The chain links TRBV7-9 to TRBJ1-5; no definite D call. This CDR3 comprises 13 residues. CDR1 is SEHNR and CDR2 is FQNEAQ in the germline V gene (reference sequence). V lost 1 base to trimming and J lost 5 bases, with 6 bases between them. CDR3 residues: CASSLVPDQPQHF. In nucleotides, the CDR3 is TGTGCCAGCAGCTTAGTCCCCGATCAGCCCCAGCATTTT.

The CDR3 here is CASSQQGQPTGELFF. The DNA for the CDR3 is TGTGCCAGCAGCCAACAAGGACAGCCCACCGGGGAGCTGTTTTTT. This chain uses TRBV7-9 with TRBJ2-2; D is possibly TRBD1 (6 bases). V gave up 5 bases and J gave up 4 bases, with 14 bases separating them. Germline values: CDR1 SEHNR, CDR2 FQNEAQ (reference sequence). The length of the CDR3 is 15 residues.

The chain joins TRBV30 to TRBJ2-1, with 8 bases lining up with TRBD2. V lost 1 base, J lost 10 bases, and 9 bases stayed unmatched. In germline, CDR1 is GTSNPN, CDR2 SVGIG (reference sequence). The CDR3 is made up of 14 amino acids. The CDR3 loop reads CAWSGGSGIEEQFF. CDR3 sequence (DNA): TGTGCCTGGAGTGGAGGTAGCGGGATAGAGGAGCAGTTCTTC.

V usage is TRBV29-1 and J usage is TRBJ2-3; 7 bases are shared with TRBD2. V lost 0 bases and J lost 2; bases outside the gene matches: 8. The CDR3 runs 16 residues. Germline CDR1 is SQVTM and CDR2 is ANQGSEA. The CDR3 region has the DNA TGCAGCGTTGAAGATCGACGGGACTATTCCACAGATACGCAGTATTTT. It yields the protein CSVEDRRDYSTDTQYF.

This chain uses TRBV7-2 with TRBJ2-1; 9 nucleotides line up with TRBD1. V gave up 7 bases and J gave up 5 bases; unmatched junction bases: 6. This CDR3 spans 14 amino acids. The germline V gene has CDR1 SGHTA and CDR2 FQGNSA. As DNA, the CDR3 is TGTGCCAGCAACCCGGGACAGGGAGACAATGAGCAGTTCTTC. This translates into CASNPGQGDNEQFF.

The chain carries TRBV6-1 and TRBJ2-2; 9 nucleotides match TRBD2. Per the germline V gene, CDR1 is MNHNS and CDR2 is SASEGT. CDR3 length: 16 amino acids. V lost 4 bases to trimming and J lost 3 bases; unmatched junction nucleotides: 6. The CDR3 DNA sequence: TGTGCCAGCAGTGCACCGGGACTAGCACACACCGGGGAGCTGTTTTTT. It encodes CASSAPGLAHTGELFF.

The genes are TRBV2 and TRBJ2-3, with a possible D match to TRBD2 (7 bases). Trimming cost V 2 bases and J 2 bases, with 17 bases left between them. Germline assignment: CDR1 SNHLY and CDR2 FYNNEI. The CDR3 has 17 amino acids. The chain's CDR3 is CASSEWGRGAFTDTQYF. CDR3 DNA: TGTGCCAGCAGTGAATGGGGACGGGGGGCCTTCACAGATACGCAGTATTTT.

This sequence joins TRBV2 and TRBJ1-2, with 10 bases lining up with TRBD1. The trim removed 2 bases at V and 6 bases at J, leaving 6 bases unmatched. CDR3 length equals 15 residues. Germline CDR1 reads SNHLY; CDR2 reads FYNNEI. The CDR3 here is CASSERTGGLHGYTF. DNA of the CDR3: TGTGCCAGCAGTGAACGGACAGGGGGACTTCATGGCTACACCTTC. Full variable domain (rest looked up from reference TRBV2 and TRBJ1-2): EPEVTQTPSHQVTQMGQEVILRCVPISNHLYFYWYRQILGQKVEFLVSFYNNEISEKSEIFDDQFSVERPDGSNFTLKIRSTKLEDSAMYFCASSERTGGLHGYTFGSGTRLTVV.